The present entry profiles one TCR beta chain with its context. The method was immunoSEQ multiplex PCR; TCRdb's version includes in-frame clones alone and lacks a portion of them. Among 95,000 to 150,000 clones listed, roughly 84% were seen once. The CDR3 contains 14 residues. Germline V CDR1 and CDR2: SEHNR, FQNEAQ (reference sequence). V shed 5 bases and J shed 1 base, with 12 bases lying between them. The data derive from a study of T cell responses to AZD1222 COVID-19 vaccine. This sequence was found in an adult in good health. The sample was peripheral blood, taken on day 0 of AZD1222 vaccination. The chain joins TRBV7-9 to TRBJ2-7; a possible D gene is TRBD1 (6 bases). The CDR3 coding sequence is TGTGCCAGCAGCCCCCGGGACAAGTCCTACGAGCAGTACTTC. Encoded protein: CASSPRDKSYEQYF.